A single sample is the source of the 28 T cell receptor beta chains below, sequenced in a study of blood T cell repertoires in COVID-19. TCRdb keeps only in-frame clones here, not all; method: immunoSEQ multiplex PCR. The sample yields 240,000 or so clones, 85% to 90% seen once. Sequencing was carried out using PBMCs or T cells enriched from blood (not recorded which). The source is a man aged 50-59 years who had been exposed to COVID-19.

This chain connects TRBV7-2 to TRBJ1-5; 7 nucleotides match TRBD1. CDR3 length: 14 amino acids. CDR1 is SGHTA, CDR2 FQGNSA, per germline. Trimming at V came to 5 bases and at J to 7 bases, leaving 8 bases not matched to a gene. The CDR3 region has the DNA TGTGCCAGCAGCCAAACAGGGGTCGGGCAGCCCCAGCATTTT. Amino acids: CASSQTGVGQPQHF.

J is TRBJ1-1 and V is TRBV25-1; D might be TRBD1 (5 bases). This CDR3 is 13 amino acids long. V was shortened by 5 bases and J by 5 bases, with 12 bases between the two germline ends. Germline loops: CDR1 MGHDK, CDR2 SYGVNS. The CDR3 spells CASSFSGRTEAFF. The CDR3 DNA is TGTGCCAGCAGTTTCTCAGGGAGGACTGAAGCTTTCTTT.

This clone is a singleton in its sample. This chain joins TRBV6-6 and TRBJ1-6, with TRBD1 identical over 7 bases. V lost 5 bases and J lost 9; bases outside the gene matches: 13. From germline, CDR1 is MNHNY and CDR2 SVGAGI (reference sequence). This CDR3 has 16 residues. CDR3 sequence: CASSPPGQNRPSPLHF. The CDR3 DNA reads as TGTGCCAGCAGTCCTCCGGGACAGAACCGCCCTTCACCCCTCCACTTT.

CDR3 DNA sequence: TGTGCCAGCACACGGGACAGGAACACTGAAGCTTTCTTT. This translates into CASTRDRNTEAFF. This sequence joins TRBV12-3 or TRBV12-4 and TRBJ1-1, with TRBD1 matching 7 bases. Trimming took 7 bases from V and 1 from J; bases not matched to a gene: 3. There are 13 residues in the CDR3.

This chain joins TRBV5-1 and TRBJ2-3; TRBD1 matches 7 bases. CDR3 length equals 15 residues. V dropped 3 bases and J dropped 2; count of bases not matched to a gene: 6. CDR1 SGHRS and CDR2 YFSETQ come from the germline V gene. The CDR3 reads CASSSRTGYTDTQYF. CDR3 in DNA: TGCGCCAGCAGCTCCCGGACAGGCTACACAGATACGCAGTATTTT.

The chain uses TRBV27 and TRBJ1-5; TRBD1 aligns across 11 bases. With 5 bases clipped from V and 0 bases from J, the junction kept 15 bases outside the gene matches. There are 20 residues in the CDR3. Per the germline V gene, CDR1 is MNHEY and CDR2 is SMNVEV (reference sequence). Here the CDR3 reads CASSADGTGGRRYSNQPQHF. The CDR3 bases are TGTGCCAGCAGTGCGGACGGGACAGGGGGGAGGAGGTATAGCAATCAGCCCCAGCATTTT.

V usage is TRBV19 and J usage is TRBJ2-3; TRBD2 matches at 8 bases. J was trimmed by 0 bases and V by 3 bases; bases with no gene match: 5. Per the germline V gene, CDR1 is LNHDA and CDR2 is SQIVND (reference sequence). This CDR3 is 16 amino acids long. CDR3 bases: TGTGCCAGTAGTATCTCCCTAGCGGGTAGCACAGATACGCAGTATTTT. Translating gives CASSISLAGSTDTQYF.

This chain joins TRBV5-1 and TRBJ1-4; D remains unclear. Trimming removed 5 bases from V and 6 bases from J, with 20 bases in between. The CDR3 extends over 16 amino acids. The germline gives CDR1 SGHRS, CDR2 YFSETQ. The CDR3 loop reads CASSGGQAQWYEKLFF. The CDR3 DNA is TGCGCCAGCAGTGGAGGGCAGGCCCAGTGGTATGAAAAACTGTTTTTT.

This chain joins TRBV6-2 or TRBV6-3 and TRBJ2-3; 7 bases are a match to TRBD2. This CDR3 has 12 residues. The J segment lost 5 bases and the V segment lost 6 bases, leaving 2 bases of the junction unmatched. Germline V gives CDR1 MNHEY, CDR2 SVGEGT. The CDR3, as DNA: TGTGCCAGCAGCACGGGGGGAGATACGCAGTATTTT. Its protein product is CASSTGGDTQYF.

This rearrangement joins TRBV19 to TRBJ2-2; TRBD1 aligns across 7 bases. Trimming cost V 3 bases and J 2 bases; bases outside gene matches: 9. The CDR3 runs 17 residues. From germline, CDR1 is LNHDA and CDR2 SQIVND (reference sequence). In nucleotides, the CDR3 is TGTGCCAGTAGTATCCGTCTGAGACAGGGAAACACCGGGGAGCTGTTTTTT. Amino acid sequence: CASSIRLRQGNTGELFF.

The V gene is TRBV5-5, the J gene TRBJ2-3; D is possibly TRBD2 (6 bases). Looked up from germline, CDR1 is SGHKS and CDR2 is YYEKEE (reference sequence). V lost 4 bases and J 5 bases, leaving 17 bases between the germline ends. This CDR3 has 15 residues. CDR3 sequence (DNA): TGTGCCAGCAGCCTCCCAGCGGGTCCGGAAGATACGCAGTATTTT. Protein product: CASSLPAGPEDTQYF.

This clone was found a few times. CDR3 residues: CASTGGPSYEQYF. CDR3 in DNA: TGTGCCAGCACGGGGGGGCCTTCCTACGAGCAGTACTTC. V usage is TRBV2 and J usage is TRBJ2-7, with TRBD2 matching 8 bases. Unmatched junction bases numbered 3, after V lost 7 bases and J lost 1 base. Germline CDR1 reads SNHLY; CDR2 reads FYNNEI. The length of the CDR3 is 13 residues.

J is TRBJ2-1 and V is TRBV27; TRBD2 matches 12 bases. Germline V gives CDR1 MNHEY, CDR2 SMNVEV (reference sequence). The CDR3 length is 17 residues. The trim removed 0 bases at V and 2 bases at J, leaving 2 bases unmatched. The CDR3 DNA reads TGTGCCAGCAGTTTATCTCCTAGCGGGAGGGCCTACAATGAGCAGTTCTTC. Translated: CASSLSPSGRAYNEQFF.

The J gene is TRBJ1-1, the V gene TRBV27; TRBD1 agrees at 7 bases. The ends lost 4 bases at V and 3 bases at J; junction bases unmatched: 8. Germline CDR1 MNHEY, CDR2 SMNVEV (reference sequence). The CDR3 has 15 residues. CDR3 nucleotide sequence: TGTGCCAGCAGTTCGGACAGGAGGTTGCACACTGAAGCTTTCTTT. This codes for CASSSDRRLHTEAFF.

This clone was found once. The V gene is TRBV9, the J gene TRBJ2-7; 7 nucleotides line up with TRBD2. CDR1 and CDR2 (germline): SGDLS, YYNGEE. With 0 bases clipped from V and 2 bases from J, the junction kept 8 bases outside the gene matches. CDR3 size: 16 residues. As DNA, the CDR3 is TGTGCCAGCAGCGTAGGGAGCGGGGCCCCAACCTACGAGCAGTACTTC. It translates to CASSVGSGAPTYEQYF.

J is TRBJ1-1 and V is TRBV12-3 or TRBV12-4, with D maybe TRBD1 (6 bases). With 3 bases removed from V and 4 bases from J, the gap between germline ends came to 9 bases. The CDR3 covers 13 residues. As DNA, the CDR3 is TGTGCCAGCAGTTTTTCCAGGGGCACTGAAGCTTTCTTT. Amino acids: CASSFSRGTEAFF.

The chain joins TRBV5-1 to TRBJ1-5; 11 bases fit TRBD1. V lost 4 bases and J lost 6; bases outside the gene matches: 6. Germline V gene sequence: CDR1 SGHRS, CDR2 YFSETQ. The length of the CDR3 is 15 residues. CDR3 sequence (DNA): TGCGCCAGCAGCCCAGGGACAGGGGGAGGTCAGCCCCAGCATTTT. Translation gives CASSPGTGGGQPQHF.

This clone is a singleton in its sample. The chain uses TRBV18 and TRBJ2-7, with TRBD2 identical over 7 bases. V lost 2 bases and J lost 6; bases outside the gene matches: 4. The CDR3 spans 13 residues. CDR1 is KGHSH, CDR2 LQKENI, per germline. CDR3 loop: CASSPGRVSEQYF. Written as DNA, the CDR3 is TGTGCCAGCTCACCAGGGAGGGTATCCGAGCAGTACTTC.

The chain joins TRBV3-1 (or the pseudogene TRBV3-2) to TRBJ1-2; D is undetermined. The CDR3 consists of 17 residues. V lost 3 bases and J 0 bases, leaving 17 bases between the germline ends. Germline CDR1 reads LGHDT; CDR2 reads YNNKEL (reference sequence). CDR3 sequence reads: CASSHIHRREANYGYTF. CDR3 sequence (DNA): TGTGCCAGCAGCCACATTCATCGACGGGAAGCTAACTATGGCTACACCTTC.

This chain joins TRBV11-2 and TRBJ1-3; D is ambiguous. This CDR3 spans 14 amino acids. Trimming took 0 bases from V and 0 from J, leaving 3 bases between them. The V gene's germline CDR1 is SGHAT and CDR2 FQNNGV. The CDR3 is CASSLDSSGNTIYF. For the CDR3, the DNA is TGTGCCAGCAGCTTAGACAGCTCTGGAAACACCATATATTTT.

This sequence joins TRBV14 and TRBJ2-3; a possible D gene is TRBD1 (7 bases). This CDR3 contains 16 residues. Germline CDR1 reads SGHDN; CDR2 reads FVKESK. Trimming cost V 1 base and J 2 bases, with 13 bases left between them. In DNA form, the CDR3 reads TGTGCCAGCAGCCAAGTAGCAGGGGGGTACACAGATACGCAGTATTTT. Translation: CASSQVAGGYTDTQYF. The full variable domain, rest sourced from reference TRBV14 and TRBJ2-3, is EAGVTQFPSHSVIEKGQTVTLRCDPISGHDNLYWYRRVMGKEIKFLLHFVKESKQDESGMPNNRFLAERTGGTYSTLKVQPAELEDSGVYFCASSQVAGGYTDTQYFGPGTRLTVL.

V gene TRBV7-2 combines with J gene TRBJ1-1; no firm D call. V shed 3 bases and J shed 8 bases, with 13 bases lying between them. CDR1 SGHTA and CDR2 FQGNSA come from the germline V gene. CDR3 length: 13 residues. CDR3 sequence (DNA): TGTGCCAGCAGCTTGAAGTCGGCGGCCGAAGCTTTCTTT. Translated: CASSLKSAAEAFF. The variable domain in full, with the rest retrieved from reference TRBV7-2 and TRBJ1-1, is GAGVSQSPSNKVTEKGKDVELRCDPISGHTALYWYRQSLGQGLEFLIYFQGNSAPDKSGLPSDRFSAERTGGSVSTLTIQRTQQEDSAVYLCASSLKSAAEAFFGQGTRLTVV.

This sequence joins TRBV2 and TRBJ1-2, with D perhaps matching TRBD1 (5 bases). Per germline, CDR1 SNHLY and CDR2 FYNNEI. V was clipped by 1 base and J by 4 bases, with 10 bases between them. This CDR3 is 14 amino acids long. The chain's CDR3 is CASSEGGALYGYTF. The CDR3 DNA reads as TGTGCCAGCAGTGAAGGGGGCGCCCTCTATGGCTACACCTTC.

Turning to this clone: The identical CDR3 is also encoded by other nucleotide sequences in the sample. The chain uses TRBV18 and TRBJ1-5; 10 bases match TRBD1. Unmatched junction bases numbered 2, after V lost 3 bases and J lost 6 bases. The germline gives CDR1 KGHSH, CDR2 LQKENI. The length of the CDR3 is 14 residues. The CDR3 protein is CASSPGQGGQPQHF. The CDR3 nucleotides read TGTGCCAGCTCACCTGGACAGGGGGGTCAGCCCCAGCATTTT.

V and J are TRBV6-5 and TRBJ1-6, with 7 bases that match TRBD1. The CDR3 totals 13 residues. Germline lookup yields CDR1 MNHEY and CDR2 SVGAGI. Trimming at V came to 6 bases and at J to 8 bases, leaving 4 bases not matched to a gene. In DNA form, the CDR3 reads TGTGCCAGCAGCCGACAGGGCGATTCACCCCTCCACTTT. This gives the protein CASSRQGDSPLHF.

The chain carries TRBV5-4 and TRBJ1-4; D perhaps matches TRBD1 (6 bases). The V end was cut by 4 bases, the J end by 7 bases, with 17 bases between. Germline CDR1 and CDR2: SGHNT and YYREEE (reference sequence). The CDR3 runs to 15 residues. The CDR3 region has the DNA TGTGCCAGCAGCACCCGTTCAGGGGACGGTGAAAAACTGTTTTTT. Encoded protein: CASSTRSGDGEKLFF.

V usage is TRBV4-2 and J usage is TRBJ2-5; a possible D gene is TRBD2 (7 bases). V dropped 0 bases and J dropped 0 bases, with 14 bases sitting between them. The CDR3 is 17 residues long. CDR1 and CDR2 (germline): LGHNA, YNFKEQ. The CDR3: CASSQEERGAYQETQYF. CDR3 bases: TGTGCCAGCAGCCAAGAGGAACGGGGGGCGTACCAAGAGACCCAGTACTTC.

This clone showed up just once. CDR3 DNA: TGTGCCAGCAGCCCACCCCGACTAGCGGGCCAAGAGACCCAGTACTTC. Translating it yields CASSPPRLAGQETQYF. The rearrangement uses TRBV11-2 and TRBJ2-5; TRBD2 agrees at 10 bases. The CDR3 is made up of 16 amino acids. The J segment lost 1 base and the V segment lost 5 bases, leaving 7 bases of the junction unmatched. CDR1 SGHAT and CDR2 FQNNGV come from the germline V gene.